The 30 T cell receptor beta chains listed next were all sequenced from one sample in a study of beta chain features in type 1 diabetes. Of the isolated RNA, all was reverse transcribed, and so the sequenced material was expressed TCRB transcripts. Profiled with immunoSEQ multiplex PCR; TCRdb holds only in-frame clones, not every one. The table includes roughly 240,000 clones, around 68% detected once. The sample consisted of naive CD4+ T cells from blood. These receptors were obtained from a young man in good health.

The V and J genes are TRBV5-1 and TRBJ2-7, with D uncertain. The V gene lost 4 bases and the J gene lost 1 base, with 12 bases spanning the gap. The length of the CDR3 is 14 residues. Germline lookup yields CDR1 SGHRS and CDR2 YFSETQ. This chain's CDR3 is CASSPGLPSYEQYF. The CDR3 region has the DNA TGCGCCAGCAGCCCCGGGCTTCCGTCCTACGAGCAGTACTTC.

V usage is TRBV6-6 and J usage is TRBJ1-4, with D hard to call. Trimming removed 0 bases from V and 6 bases from J, with 14 bases in between. Germline lookup yields CDR1 MNHNY and CDR2 SVGAGI (reference sequence). The CDR3 loop spans 16 amino acids. CDR3 nucleotide sequence: TGTGCCAGCAGTTACTCGAGGGATCAGTGGCATGAAAAACTGTTTTTT. This translates into CASSYSRDQWHEKLFF.

The chain has TRBV18 and TRBJ1-5; weak D call: TRBD1 (6 bases). The germline V gene encodes CDR1 KGHSH and CDR2 LQKENI. CDR3 length: 14 amino acids. Trimming shortened V by 4 bases and J by 3 bases, and 10 bases separated the two germline ends. Here the CDR3 DNA reads TGTGCCAGCTCACAGGACAGATACAATCAGCCCCAGCATTTT. Protein sequence: CASSQDRYNQPQHF.

The J gene is TRBJ1-1, the V gene TRBV6-5, with D perhaps matching TRBD1 (5 bases). The length of the CDR3 is 14 residues. Germline V gene data show CDR1 as MNHEY and CDR2 as SVGAGI. With 8 bases removed from V and 1 base from J, the gap between germline ends came to 14 bases. CDR3 coding DNA: TGTGCCAGCTCTGGGGCAGGCGGGAACACTGAAGCTTTCTTT. It yields the protein CASSGAGGNTEAFF.

This clone was detected a few times. This rearrangement joins TRBV7-2 to TRBJ2-7; D perhaps matches TRBD1 (5 bases). The CDR3 length is 12 residues. V lost 5 bases, J lost 6 bases, and 11 bases lay in between. Germline assignment: CDR1 SGHTA and CDR2 FQGNSA. CDR3 DNA sequence: TGTGCCAGCAGCATAAGCACAGGCGAGCAGTACTTC. Its protein is CASSISTGEQYF.

The V call is TRBV7-2, the J call TRBJ1-6; D gene uncertain. Trimming took off 5 bases at V and 9 bases at J, with 14 bases between the two ends. Looked up from germline, CDR1 is SGHTA and CDR2 is FQGNSA. The CDR3 has 14 amino acids. The CDR3 region is CASSPVASLSPLHF. DNA for the CDR3: TGTGCCAGCAGCCCCGTCGCCAGTCTTTCACCCCTCCACTTT.

The chain is built from TRBV2 and TRBJ1-6, with a possible D match to TRBD1 (6 bases). This CDR3 is 16 amino acids long. The germline gives CDR1 SNHLY, CDR2 FYNNEI. V lost 6 bases and J lost 4, with 16 bases in between. CDR3 loop: CASSVSWGAYNSPLHF. The CDR3 DNA is TGTGCCAGCAGCGTGAGTTGGGGGGCGTATAATTCACCCCTCCACTTT.

This clone was seen a handful of times. The rearrangement uses TRBV29-1 and TRBJ1-2, with TRBD1 identical over 7 bases. V gave up 7 bases and J gave up 4 bases; unmatched junction bases: 15. Germline V CDR1 and CDR2: SQVTM, ANQGSEA. The CDR3 loop spans 15 amino acids. The CDR3 protein is CSALSPDRFGYGYTF. The DNA for the CDR3 is TGCAGCGCCCTCTCCCCGGACAGGTTTGGCTATGGCTACACCTTC.

Only one count was recorded for this clone. The rearrangement links TRBV6-1 to TRBJ2-1; D possibly uses TRBD1 or TRBD2 (7 bases each). Trimming took off 3 bases at V and 4 bases at J, with 19 bases between the two ends. There are 17 residues in the CDR3. The germline V gene has CDR1 MNHNS and CDR2 SASEGT. The CDR3 loop reads CASSDWEGAGPYNEQFF. For the CDR3, the DNA is TGTGCCAGCAGTGACTGGGAGGGGGCGGGCCCGTACAATGAGCAGTTCTTC.

V gene TRBV29-1 combines with J gene TRBJ1-2; a weak D match, TRBD1 (6 bases). The CDR3 extends over 13 amino acids. Germline V CDR1 and CDR2: SQVTM, ANQGSEA. The CDR3: CSVRDTTYYGYTF. The CDR3 DNA reads TGCAGTGTCCGGGACACCACGTACTATGGCTACACCTTC.

The genes are TRBV20-1 and TRBJ2-1, with D possibly matching TRBD2 (5 bases). This CDR3 contains 9 residues. With 6 bases removed from V and 12 bases from J, the gap between germline ends came to 9 bases. Germline V lookup: CDR1 DFQATT, CDR2 SNEGSKA (reference sequence). For the CDR3, the DNA is TGCAGTGCCGGACTCTCGCAGTTCTTC. Translated: CSAGLSQFF.

The DNA of the CDR3 is TGCGCCAGCAGCCGATACGGCGGACAGGGCTTGGAGACCCAGTACTTC. Protein: CASSRYGGQGLETQYF. This sequence joins TRBV4-1 and TRBJ2-5; 8 bases are shared with TRBD1. V dropped 4 bases and J dropped 5; count of bases not matched to a gene: 12. CDR3 length equals 16 residues. CDR1 MGHRA and CDR2 YSYEKL come from the germline V gene.

The chain joins TRBV7-8 to TRBJ2-2, with TRBD1 matching over 12 bases. The CDR3 runs to 16 residues. Unmatched junction bases numbered 2, after V lost 6 bases and J lost 0 bases. Looked up from germline, CDR1 is SGHVS and CDR2 is FQNEAQ. The CDR3 DNA reads TGTGCCAGCAGAAGGGACAGGGGGCCGAACACCGGGGAGCTGTTTTTT. This encodes CASRRDRGPNTGELFF.

The chain recombines TRBV6-6 with TRBJ2-7, with 7 positions matching TRBD2. CDR3 length: 11 residues. Per germline, CDR1 MNHNY and CDR2 SVGAGI (reference sequence). The J segment lost 2 bases and the V segment lost 10 bases, leaving 2 bases of the junction unmatched. The CDR3 coding sequence is TGTGCCACCGCGGGGGCCTACGAGCAGTACTTC. This codes for CATAGAYEQYF.

This clone was counted only a few times. The rearrangement joins TRBV29-1 to TRBJ1-1; D ambiguous. The germline V and J ends were trimmed by 4 bases and 3 bases, with 12 bases remaining between them. The CDR3 spans 13 residues. Germline V CDR1 and CDR2: SQVTM, ANQGSEA. CDR3 DNA: TGCAGCGTTGCTCGGGGTGTCTACACTGAAGCTTTCTTT. This gives the protein CSVARGVYTEAFF. Using reference TRBV29-1 and TRBJ1-1 for the parts outside the CDR3, the full variable domain is SAVISQKPSRDICQRGTSLTIQCQVDSQVTMMFWYRQQPGQSLTLIATANQGSEATYESGFVIDKFPISRPNLTFSTLTVSNMSPEDSSIYLCSVARGVYTEAFFGQGTRLTVV.

The chain has TRBV29-1 and TRBJ1-1; 9 bases agree with TRBD1. The CDR3 runs 15 residues. J lost 0 bases, V lost 2 bases, and 4 bases had no gene match. The germline gives CDR1 SQVTM, CDR2 ANQGSEA. The CDR3 here is CSVERRDRVNTEAFF. DNA for the CDR3: TGCAGCGTTGAAAGGCGGGACAGGGTGAACACTGAAGCTTTCTTT. Drawing the rest from reference TRBV29-1 and TRBJ1-1, the complete variable domain is SAVISQKPSRDICQRGTSLTIQCQVDSQVTMMFWYRQQPGQSLTLIATANQGSEATYESGFVIDKFPISRPNLTFSTLTVSNMSPEDSSIYLCSVERRDRVNTEAFFGQGTRLTVV.

The J gene is TRBJ2-3, the V gene TRBV15, with 9 bases that match TRBD2. The germline gives CDR1 LNHNV, CDR2 YYDKDF (reference sequence). V trimming: 3 bases; J trimming: 0 bases; junction bases outside the gene matches: 7. The CDR3 sequence is 17 residues long. The CDR3, as DNA: TGTGCCACCAGCAGGAAGACTAGCGGAGCTAGCACAGATACGCAGTATTTT. Translation gives CATSRKTSGASTDTQYF.

V usage is TRBV2 and J usage is TRBJ2-7; unclear D gene. The CDR3 has 11 residues. Trimming stripped 6 bases from V and 4 bases from J, with 7 bases between. CDR1 is SNHLY, CDR2 FYNNEI, per germline. The CDR3 region is CASSPAYEQYF. CDR3 DNA: TGTGCCAGCAGCCCAGCGTACGAGCAGTACTTC. Full variable domain (missing parts from reference TRBV2 and TRBJ2-7): EPEVTQTPSHQVTQMGQEVILRCVPISNHLYFYWYRQILGQKVEFLVSFYNNEISEKSEIFDDQFSVERPDGSNFTLKIRSTKLEDSAMYFCASSPAYEQYFGPGTRLTVT.

V gene TRBV7-2 combines with J gene TRBJ2-5; D is ambiguous. V was cut by 2 bases and J by 5 bases, with 9 bases left in between. The CDR3 contains 13 residues. Germline CDR1 and CDR2: SGHTA and FQGNSA. The CDR3, as DNA: TGTGCCAGCAGCTTAAACTATGGCGAGACCCAGTACTTC. Protein: CASSLNYGETQYF.

This clone has just one count. The chain employs TRBV5-1 and TRBJ1-2; weak D call: TRBD1 (5 bases). Germline CDR1 is SGHRS and CDR2 is YFSETQ. This CDR3 is 13 amino acids long. Here the CDR3 reads CATALTENYGYTF. CDR3 nucleotides: TGCGCGACAGCACTAACGGAGAACTATGGCTACACCTTC. The whole variable domain, filled in from reference TRBV5-1 and TRBJ1-2, reads KAGVTQTPRYLIKTRGQQVTLSCSPISGHRSVSWYQQTPGQGLQFLFEYFSETQRNKGNFPGRFSGRQFSNSRSEMNVSTLELGDSALYLCATALTENYGYTFGSGTRLTVV.

The chain recombines TRBV4-3 with TRBJ2-5, with 14 bases matching TRBD2. With V trimmed by 2 bases and J by 3 bases, 2 bases remained unmatched. This CDR3 region has 16 residues. Looked up from germline, CDR1 is LGHNA and CDR2 is YSLEER. The chain's CDR3 is CASSQSGLAGEETQYF. The CDR3 DNA is TGCGCCAGCAGCCAATCGGGACTAGCGGGGGAAGAGACCCAGTACTTC.

This clone was observed once. The genes are TRBV29-1 and TRBJ1-4; 7 bases match TRBD1. This CDR3 region has 16 residues. The ends lost 0 bases at V and 2 bases at J; junction bases unmatched: 6. Germline V gene sequence: CDR1 SQVTM, CDR2 ANQGSEA. The CDR3 here is CSVEELQGRTNEKLFF. Written as DNA, the CDR3 is TGCAGCGTTGAAGAATTACAGGGGAGGACTAATGAAAAACTGTTTTTT.

The chain combines TRBV6-5 with TRBJ2-5; perhaps TRBD2 as D (5 bases). Germline values: CDR1 MNHEY, CDR2 SVGAGI. The CDR3 totals 11 residues. V shed 6 bases and J shed 5 bases, with 7 bases lying between them. This chain's CDR3 is CASSPGETQYF. The CDR3 DNA reads as TGTGCCAGCAGCCCGGGGGAGACCCAGTACTTC.

The rearrangement uses TRBV29-1 and TRBJ2-7; tentatively, D is TRBD2 (6 bases). Germline-derived CDR1 and CDR2 are SQVTM and ANQGSEA. V was shortened by 6 bases and J by 1 base, with 13 bases between the two germline ends. There are 13 residues in the CDR3. The CDR3 bases are TGCAGCGTGGGACCGGGACTTTCCTACGAGCAGTACTTC. Protein: CSVGPGLSYEQYF.

This chain joins TRBV30 and TRBJ1-6; possibly TRBD1 for D (5 bases). CDR1 GTSNPN and CDR2 SVGIG come from the germline V gene (reference sequence). Trimming pared 0 bases from V and 4 bases from J, leaving 25 bases between. This CDR3 spans 20 amino acids. The CDR3 loop is CAWSVRRGEQARQYNSPLHF. CDR3 DNA sequence: TGTGCCTGGAGTGTAAGGCGGGGGGAGCAGGCCAGGCAGTATAATTCACCCCTCCACTTT. The full variable domain, its missing parts supplied by reference TRBV30 and TRBJ1-6, is SQTIHQWPATLVQPVGSPLSLECTVEGTSNPNLYWYRQAAGRGLQLLFYSVGIGQISSEVPQNLSASRPQDRQFILSSKKLLLSDSGFYLCAWSVRRGEQARQYNSPLHFGNGTRLTVT.

This clone was seen a few times. The gene calls are TRBV4-3 and TRBJ2-3; no definite D call. Germline lookup yields CDR1 LGHNA and CDR2 YSLEER. CDR3 length: 15 amino acids. Trimming stripped 0 bases from V and 3 bases from J, with 10 bases between. The CDR3 nucleotides are TGCGCCAGCAGCCAAGACCCCAAAACTACAGATACGCAGTATTTT. The encoded protein is CASSQDPKTTDTQYF.

V usage is TRBV7-6 and J usage is TRBJ2-3, with 10 bases that match TRBD2. V shed 3 bases and J 3 bases; nucleotides not matched to a gene: 3. Germline lookup yields CDR1 SGHVS and CDR2 FNYEAQ. This CDR3 is built from 15 residues. The CDR3 here is CASSFSGRWTDTQYF. The CDR3 nucleotides read TGTGCCAGCAGCTTTAGCGGGAGGTGGACAGATACGCAGTATTTT. Using reference TRBV7-6 and TRBJ2-3 for the parts outside the CDR3, the full variable domain is GAGVSQSPRYKVTKRGQDVALRCDPISGHVSLYWYRQALGQGPEFLTYFNYEAQQDKSGLPNDRFSAERPEGSISTLTIQRTEQRDSAMYRCASSFSGRWTDTQYFGPGTRLTVL.

The table lists this clone with a count of one. The chain joins TRBV29-1 to TRBJ1-1; a possible D gene is TRBD1 (6 bases). Germline-derived CDR1 and CDR2 are SQVTM and ANQGSEA. V was shortened by 8 bases and J by 2 bases, with 18 bases between the two germline ends. The CDR3 is 14 amino acids. CDR3: CSSSKRGANTEAFF. DNA of the CDR3: TGCAGCTCATCCAAGAGGGGGGCTAACACTGAAGCTTTCTTT.

The chain combines TRBV30 with TRBJ1-1; the match to TRBD1 covers 9 bases. The V segment lost 3 bases and the J segment 1 base; nucleotides outside the gene matches: 6. Germline V gene sequence: CDR1 GTSNPN, CDR2 SVGIG (reference sequence). This CDR3 has 15 residues. CDR3 DNA: TGTGCCTGGAGACTTCCGGACAGGGGGAACACTGAAGCTTTCTTT. Translated: CAWRLPDRGNTEAFF.

The chain couples TRBV29-1 to TRBJ2-3; possible D gene TRBD1, 6 bases. Germline V gene sequence: CDR1 SQVTM, CDR2 ANQGSEA. Trimming took off 1 base at V and 8 bases at J, with 13 bases between the two ends. This CDR3 spans 13 amino acids. CDR3 coding DNA: TGCAGCGTTGAAGTACAGGGAACGTCTACGCAGTATTTT. This translates into CSVEVQGTSTQYF.